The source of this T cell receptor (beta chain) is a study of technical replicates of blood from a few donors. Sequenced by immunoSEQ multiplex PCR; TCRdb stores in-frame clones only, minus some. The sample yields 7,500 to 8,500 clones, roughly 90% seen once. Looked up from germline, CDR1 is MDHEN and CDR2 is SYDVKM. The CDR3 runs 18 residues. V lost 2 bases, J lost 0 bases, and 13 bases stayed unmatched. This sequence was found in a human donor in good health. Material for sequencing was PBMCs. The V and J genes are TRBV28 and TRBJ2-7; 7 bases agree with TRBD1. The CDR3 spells CASSLDQGQMYSSYEQYF. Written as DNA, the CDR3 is TGTGCCAGCAGTTTAGACCAGGGACAGATGTATAGCTCCTACGAGCAGTACTTC.